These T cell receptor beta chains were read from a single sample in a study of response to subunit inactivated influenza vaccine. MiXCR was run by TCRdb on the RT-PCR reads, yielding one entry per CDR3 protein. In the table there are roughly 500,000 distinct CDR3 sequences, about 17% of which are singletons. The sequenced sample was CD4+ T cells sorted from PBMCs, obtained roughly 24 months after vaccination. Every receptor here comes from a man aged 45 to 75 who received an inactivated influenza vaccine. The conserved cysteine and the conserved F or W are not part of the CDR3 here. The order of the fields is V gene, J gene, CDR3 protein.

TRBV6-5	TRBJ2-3	ASSLIGLRDTQY
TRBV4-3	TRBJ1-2	ASSQDQYRASNYGYT
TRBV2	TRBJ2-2	ASSGHTTTGGTGELF
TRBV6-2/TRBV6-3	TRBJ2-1	ASISGTSYGNEQF
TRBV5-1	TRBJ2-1	ASSLGTGKENEQF
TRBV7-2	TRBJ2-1	ASGRRATNEQF
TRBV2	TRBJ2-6	ASTWTAPSGANVLT
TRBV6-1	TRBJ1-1	ASSRQGIWTEVF
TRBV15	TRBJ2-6	ATSIRSGANVLT
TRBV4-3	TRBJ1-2	ASSQDSDRGIYGYT
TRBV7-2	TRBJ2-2	ASSPMGLASPGELF
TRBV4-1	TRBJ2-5	ASSLAGLAIQETQY
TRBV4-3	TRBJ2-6	ASSQDEGLTSGANVLT
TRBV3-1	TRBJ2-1	ASSQDYPGGGLPYNEQF
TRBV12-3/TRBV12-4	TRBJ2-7	ASRPTGIYEQY
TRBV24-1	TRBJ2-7	ATSEDWRDEQY
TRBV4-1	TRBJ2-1	ASSQAGQGREQF
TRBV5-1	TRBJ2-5	ASSLGLVGRETQY
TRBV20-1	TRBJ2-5	SATRTNQETQY
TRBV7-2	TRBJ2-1	ASSEGTFGNEQF
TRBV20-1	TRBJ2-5	SASNRLYQETQY
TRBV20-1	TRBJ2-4	SAEEEARSVKNIQY
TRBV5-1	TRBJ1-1	ASSLMGSGTSSEAF
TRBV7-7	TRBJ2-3	ASSSFGLGNTQY
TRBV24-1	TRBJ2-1	ATSDGGLSYNEQF
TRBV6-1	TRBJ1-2	ASSVNYGYT
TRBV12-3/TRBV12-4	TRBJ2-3	ASSTGGSGRALADTQY
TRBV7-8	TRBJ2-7	ASSHRQGGEQY